What follows is one T cell receptor beta chain and its context. Its matching antigen is unknown. The record originates from a study of chemoradiotherapy in HPV16-positive cancers. Study in general: Candidate HPV-specific clones and shared TCR motifs came from a couple of HPV16-positive patients. Whole-study results and caveats: Functional assays defining HPV-specific T cells used only two HPV16-positive patients.

CDR3 length: 16 amino acids. Germline CDR1 and CDR2: LNHDA and SQIVND (reference sequence). Trimming left V 3 bases short and J 1 base short, with 13 bases between. Assay: immunoSEQ multiplex PCR; the TCRdb copy retains only in-frame clones and omits some. Of about 7,300 clones listed, about 89% are singletons. Samples were taken several times over chemoradiotherapy. The sequence derives from a human donor with HPV-associated anogenital cancer. This specimen was collected from a patient who underwent chemoradiotherapy. V usage is TRBV19 and J usage is TRBJ2-1; weak D call: TRBD1 (5 bases). The CDR3, as DNA: TGTGCCAGTAGTATTAGGCAGGGAAGATCCTACAATGAGCAGTTCTTC. Translation: CASSIRQGRSYNEQFF.